This TCR beta chain was recovered during a study of T cell responses to AZD1222 COVID-19 vaccine (dated by TCRdb to about 2021). Context from the whole study: TCR sequencing covered approximately 230 trial participants: 200 to 220 given two doses of AZD1222 and 26 given two doses of MenACWY control vaccine. Trial participants were enrolled into age subgroups of 18-55, 56-69 and 70-plus years, which contained 148, 28 and 57 TCR-sequenced participants, respectively. What the authors observed across the whole study: Conclusions about previously exposed vaccinees are limited, since just five to seven AZD1222 recipients were seropositive for SARS-CoV-2 at baseline. Participants were mostly white British and included more females than males, and it was suggested by the authors that clonal diversity may have been underestimated. Vaccine-associated CD4 TCRs spanned the whole spike protein, with dominant responses in regions 160-218 and 743-854. The 56-69-year group was small, and its depth increase did not reach significance, likely because of low power. After two AZD1222 doses, both the breadth and the depth of spike-specific TCRs were significantly higher than at day 0 and than in MenACWY recipients. Reportedly, almost half of the unique spike-specific TCRs recognized epitopes lying outside the regions that are mutated in the B.1.351 and B.1.1.7 variants. No day 14 peak-response samples were available, so repertoires were characterized only after the peak T cell response.

In the germline V gene, CDR1 corresponds to SNHLY and CDR2 to FYNNEI. Including cysteine and phenylalanine, the CDR3 has 16 amino acids. Only CDR3 DNA remains: 48 bases, in frame from the first base. Germline trimming amounts to 5 bases on V and 4 bases on J, with 8 as the count of junction bases outside the gene matches. The sample's time point label is to be understood as: about 28 days (+/-7) after the second vaccine dose. AZD1222 recipients with second doses at about 4 weeks or about 12 weeks were pooled, because spike-specific TCR depth and breadth did not differ between schedules. Vaccinee samples came from UK trials COV001 and COV002, including a single-blind randomized controlled phase 2/3 trial of AZD1222 (ChAdOx1 nCoV-19) in healthy adults. For TCRbeta chain sequencing, PBMC samples were collected from trial participants at day 0 and at day 28 after the second dose. Comments on this clone: The specificity of this receptor is unknown. The input lacks base qualities; no much larger clone sits a single base away.

The CDR3 regions of human TCRbeta chains were analyzed by immunosequencing. The authors' analysis ran thus. Repertoire TCRs were matched against a reference library of SARS-CoV-2-specific TCRs generated with the MIRA antigen-specificity platform. Breadth was defined as the fraction of unique TCRs that were SARS-CoV-2-associated. Depth was defined as the fraction of total T cells that were SARS-CoV-2-associated. Using the MIRA data, each spike-specific TCR was assigned both to the spike region to which the TCR was reactive and to a CD4 or CD8 class. Log10-transformed breadth and depth values were compared by one-way ANOVA with Sidak's multiple comparisons tests. TCRdb stores this immuneACCESS table with in-frame sequences only. Part of the clones is absent; in the studies checked, under half of the shortfall reflects unresolved V genes, and no reason is known for the rest. The DNA gave D and trimming, while V, J and clone size come from that table. This sample has some 180,000 clones in its table, and approximately 90% of those were observed once. The biggest ten clones account for about 1.8% of the sample.

This specimen consisted of peripheral blood, obtained 28 days after the second AZD1222 dose. This sequence originates from an adult who received the AZD1222 COVID-19 vaccine. Here the chain combines TRBV2 and TRBJ1-4; the central 9 bases match TRBD1. The CDR3 is CASSRRGTGNNEKLFF. The DNA sequence follows: TGTGCCAGCAGTCGAAGGGGGACAGGGAATAATGAAAAACTGTTTTTT.